Presented here are 5 T cell receptor beta chains from one specimen sequenced in a study of human T cells and chemical hapten exposure. Time point given: pre-sensitization, week 0. Stated treatment: therapeutic diphenylcyclopropenone sensitization with weekly scalp DPC. One entry per CDR3 protein, called by TCRdb with MiXCR from the RACE reads. The table records about 300,000 distinct CDR3 sequences, around 5.5% of them present only once. The sequenced sample was whole blood, obtained in connection with sensitization to the hapten diphenylcyclopropenone (DPC). The receptors derive from a young woman with alopecia areata. Some clones in this sample may be carry-over from other donors' samples.

The chain joins TRBV9 to TRBJ2-1; 10 bases are a match to TRBD2. The CDR3 is made up of 15 amino acids. V lost 2 bases, J lost 7 bases, and 6 bases stayed unmatched. Germline V gives CDR1 SGDLS, CDR2 YYNGEE. The CDR3 nucleotides read TGTGCCAGCAGCGTGAGCGGGGGGGCTTGGAATGAGCAGTTCTTC. It yields the protein CASSVSGGAWNEQFF. Full variable domain (outside the CDR3, taken from reference TRBV9 and TRBJ2-1): DSGVTQTPKHLITATGQRVTLRCSPRSGDLSVYWYQQSLDQGLQFLIQYYNGEERAKGNILERFSAQQFPDLHSELNLSSLELGDSALYFCASSVSGGAWNEQFFGPGTRLTVL.

With regard to this clonotype: This may be a read error: a much more frequent sequence differs by one nucleotide. The chain uses TRBV7-2 and TRBJ1-6; D gene ambiguous. There are 15 residues in the CDR3. Trimming shortened V by 1 base and J by 10 bases, and 14 bases separated the two germline ends. Germline CDR1 and CDR2: SGHTA and FQGNSA. The CDR3 protein is CASSLEWGRGSPLHF. DNA for the CDR3: TGTGCCAGCAGCTTAGAATGGGGAAGAGGGTCACCCCTCCACTTT.

The chain is built from TRBV12-3 or TRBV12-4 and TRBJ1-2; D is ambiguous. Deletions cut 3 bases from V and 7 bases from J, with 12 bases between. The CDR3 is 13 residues long. The DNA for the CDR3 is TGTGCCAGCAGTTTCGGAGGGATGGGTGGCTACACCTTC. This sequence encodes CASSFGGMGGYTF.

In the case of this clonotype: A clone one base away is much larger, so this may be a read error. The V and J genes are TRBV9 and TRBJ2-3; tentative D call: TRBD1 (6 bases). V lost 3 bases to trimming and J lost 2 bases, with 19 bases between them. The CDR3 totals 17 residues. CDR1 is SGDLS and CDR2 is YYNGEE in the germline V gene. The CDR3 sequence: CASSAYLDSAVTDTQYF. As DNA, the CDR3 is TGTGCCAGCAGCGCCTACCTGGACAGTGCTGTCACAGATACGCAGTATTTT. The entire variable domain, with the rest obtained from reference TRBV9 and TRBJ2-3, is as follows: DSGVTQTPKHLITATGQRVTLRCSPRSGDLSVYWYQQSLDQGLQFLIQYYNGEERAKGNILERFSAQQFPDLHSELNLSSLELGDSALYFCASSAYLDSAVTDTQYFGPGTRLTVL.

The chain carries TRBV5-6 and TRBJ1-6, with D tentatively TRBD1 (5 bases). This CDR3 region has 16 residues. Germline loops: CDR1 SGHDT, CDR2 YYEEEE. The V end was cut by 1 base, the J end by 0 bases, with 8 bases between. The CDR3 bases are TGTGCCAGCAGCTTGCCAGGGAGCTCCTATAATTCACCCCTCCACTTT. The encoded protein is CASSLPGSSYNSPLHF. Full variable domain (outside the CDR3, taken from reference TRBV5-6 and TRBJ1-6): DAGVTQSPTHLIKTRGQQVTLRCSPKSGHDTVSWYQQALGQGPQFIFQYYEEEERQRGNFPDRFSGHQFPNYSSELNVNALLLGDSALYLCASSLPGSSYNSPLHFGNGTRLTVT.